Sequencing of this T cell receptor beta chain was carried out in a study of blood T cells in healthy people across ages (dated by TCRdb to the mid-2010s). Context from the whole study: Template switching captured roughly one uniquely barcoded TCR beta cDNA molecule per two T cells in model experiments. To track age-related changes in TCR beta repertoire diversity, the study relied on deep sequencing normalized with unique cDNA molecular identifiers. The donors were split into four age groups: young (average approximately 16 years), middle-aged (about 40), aged (approximately 59) and long-lived (roughly 88). To avoid experimental bias, donors of different ages were distributed randomly across sequencing lanes. Using the same blood draw, the study looked at two additional independent replicas of 1 million unique cDNA reads for two donors, one aged 18 to 30 and the other aged 80 or older.

Here is what the overall study found, with its caveats: There was a strong correlation between observed TCR beta diversity and the percentage of naive T cells measured by flow cytometry. Because profiling used bulk unsorted PBMCs, naive and antigen-experienced compartments could not be compared conclusively. Compared with the aged group, more naive CD4+ T cells, fewer expanded clones and increased TCR diversity were shown by the long-lived group, suggesting age selection. Because donor CMV infection status was unknown, age-related changes in expanded clonotypes were potentially confounded. As age increased, observed TCR beta diversity per million T cells dropped in a roughly linear way, and a significant reduction was already evident by age 40. Estimates of total diversity from one million sequenced T cells were regarded as lower bounds and underestimates.

To note about this clonotype: Its binding antigen is unknown. The CDR3 carries no conserved terminal phenylalanine or tryptophan, so it likely arises from a read error.

Systemically healthy Caucasian individuals from Russia, around 38 in total and aged about 6 to 90 years, were included as donors. Each donor gave approximately 9.4 milliliters of peripheral blood, drawn into EDTA-treated Vacutainer tubes. Ficoll-Paque density-gradient centrifugation was used to isolate PBMCs, with at least 7 million per sample. Total RNA was extracted from PBMCs with Trizol reagent, with at least 6 micrograms obtained per sample. For every donor, flow cytometry on a PBMC aliquot measured the percentage of naive CD45RAhigh/CD27high T cells. The germline V gene (reference sequence) gives CDR1 as MNHEY and CDR2 as SMNVEV. Ends included, the CDR3 has 14 residues. Only CDR3 DNA is held: 42 bases, read in frame from base 1. The trim is 4 bases for V and 1 base for J, with a gap of 5 bases between the germline ends. Libraries were prepared through 5' RACE. TCRdb lists the instrument as Illumina HiSeq 2500. A second PCR of 7 to 11 cycles was run with a J-beta primer mix and a sample-barcoded 5' primer. A unique molecular identifier was introduced onto each TCR beta cDNA molecule by a template-switch 5' adaptor carrying 12 random nucleotides. Each sample yielded at least 2.5 million CDR3-containing paired-end reads. First-strand cDNA synthesis was performed from all RNA using the Mint cDNA synthesis kit, with priming by a TRBC-specific oligonucleotide. Following uracil-DNA glycosylase treatment, all cDNA underwent a first 18-cycle PCR with the universal primers M1SS and BC2_uni_R. From the authors' description of their analysis: Each sample was normalized by randomly selecting 1 million high-quality reads, each carrying a distinct molecular identifier. Instead of being binned into consensus sequences, reads with shared molecular identifiers were discarded. MiTCR, set to a Q25 quality threshold and the strictest error-elimination algorithm, was used for CDR3 identification, clonotype clustering and error correction. A nonparametric unseen species model with Euler transformation was used to estimate lower-bound total TCR beta diversity. TCRdb cleaned the public reads at Q25 with fastp, built clones with MiXCR and kept in-frame beta chains. A single entry per CDR3 protein holds the most common genes and DNA from its merged rows. TCRdb's processing, not the authors' own work, is the source of the V and J calls. The sample data list some 1.7 million distinct CDR3 sequences, and 25% to 30% of these were observed just once. The leading ten clones occupy approximately 7.7% of the sample.

The sequencing input was blood. This sequence originates from a woman aged 25 to 39 in good health. The V and J genes are TRBV27 and TRBJ2-6; the D gene assignment is ambiguous. The CDR3 protein: CASSSFSGANVLTL. The DNA is TGTGCCAGCAGTTCGTTTTCTGGGGCCAACGTCCTGACTCTC.